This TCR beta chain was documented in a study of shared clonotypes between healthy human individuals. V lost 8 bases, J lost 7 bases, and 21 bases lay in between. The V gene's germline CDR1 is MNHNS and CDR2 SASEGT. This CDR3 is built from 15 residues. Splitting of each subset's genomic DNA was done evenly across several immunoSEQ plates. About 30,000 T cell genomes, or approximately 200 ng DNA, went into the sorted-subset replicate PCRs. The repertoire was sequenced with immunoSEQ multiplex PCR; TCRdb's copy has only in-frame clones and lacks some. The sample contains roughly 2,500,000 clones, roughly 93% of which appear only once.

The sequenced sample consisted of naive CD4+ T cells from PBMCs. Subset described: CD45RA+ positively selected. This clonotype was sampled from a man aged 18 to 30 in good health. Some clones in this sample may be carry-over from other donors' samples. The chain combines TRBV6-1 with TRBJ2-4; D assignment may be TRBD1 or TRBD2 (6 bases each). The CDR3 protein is CASEMNRGTGNIQYF. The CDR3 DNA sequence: TGTGCCAGCGAAATGAATAGGGGGACTGGGAACATTCAGTACTTC.